This TCR beta chain appears in the sequencing data of a study of T cells after yellow fever vaccination. Study observations and caveats: Reappearance after the booster was seen for most primary-vaccination clones, at 95% to 96% CD4 and about 90% CD8. Weaker overall was a secondary response that nonetheless peaked faster, on day 5 versus 15.

TCRdb recomputed calls from the 5' RACE reads with MiXCR, one row per CDR3 protein. The table lists some 110,000 distinct CDR3 sequences, about 6.8% of them singletons, with 2.7% in the top ten. V was trimmed by 6 bases and J by 5 bases, leaving 13 bases between them. Looked up from germline, CDR1 is ENHRY and CDR2 is SYGVKD. This CDR3 contains 13 residues. This clonotype has a count of ten or more. Antigen specificity is unknown. The TCR was taken from a man aged 18 to 29 who received the YFV17D yellow fever vaccine. The specimen was CD4+ T cells sorted from PBMCs, collected around 45 days after the first yellow fever vaccination. The genes are TRBV10-3 and TRBJ1-1, with D hard to call. DNA of the CDR3: TGTGCCATCAGCACTGGAAGGGTGACTGAAGCTTTCTTT. Its translation: CAISTGRVTEAFF.